These 17 T cell receptor beta chains were sequenced from one sample in a study of OX40 agonist ivuxolimab in advanced cancers. The repertoire was sequenced with immunoSEQ multiplex PCR; TCRdb's copy has only in-frame clones and lacks some. Here the sample spans 37,000 or so clones, about 88% being singletons. The source material was CD4+ or CD8+ T cells sorted from blood, sampled in a trial of the OX40 agonist ivuxolimab. All receptors derive from an adult with an advanced solid tumor such as melanoma, head and neck, liver or kidney cancer.

The chain employs TRBV4-3 and TRBJ2-3, with a tentative D call TRBD2 (6 bases). The CDR3 loop spans 15 amino acids. Trimming removed 1 base from V and 4 bases from J, with 12 bases in between. The V gene's germline CDR1 is LGHNA and CDR2 YSLEER. The CDR3 loop is CASSQGLSGADTQYF. CDR3 DNA: TGCGCCAGCAGCCAAGGACTGTCGGGGGCAGATACGCAGTATTTT.

CDR3 region: CASSAGQGLLSSSNEQFF. The CDR3 DNA sequence: TGTGCCAGCAGCGCAGGACAGGGATTGCTCTCTTCGAGCAATGAGCAGTTCTTC. The V and J genes are TRBV9 and TRBJ2-1, with 8 bases that match TRBD1. The germline CDR1 and CDR2 sequences are SGDLS and YYNGEE. The length of the CDR3 is 18 residues. The ends lost 3 bases at V and 6 bases at J; junction bases unmatched: 17.

The chain has TRBV27 and TRBJ2-7; D assignment may be TRBD1 or TRBD2 (5 bases each). Germline V gene data show CDR1 as MNHEY and CDR2 as SMNVEV (reference sequence). This CDR3 region has 24 residues. The V and J ends lost 0 bases and 7 bases respectively, with 43 bases between them. For the CDR3, the DNA is TGTGCCAGCAGTTTATCCGATAAAGATCCCGGTCTAAGGGGTCCGGACACACCGGGGTTGGAGCAGTACTTC. Its protein is CASSLSDKDPGLRGPDTPGLEQYF.

The chain couples TRBV30 to TRBJ1-5; perhaps TRBD1 as D (5 bases). The germline V gene encodes CDR1 GTSNPN and CDR2 SVGIG (reference sequence). The CDR3 sequence is 16 residues long. V lost 3 bases and J lost 0, with 15 bases in between. The DNA for the CDR3 is TGTGCCTGGAGCGAGGGGCCAGGCCATAGCAATCAGCCCCAGCATTTT. It codes for CAWSEGPGHSNQPQHF. The variable domain in full, with the rest retrieved from reference TRBV30 and TRBJ1-5, is SQTIHQWPATLVQPVGSPLSLECTVEGTSNPNLYWYRQAAGRGLQLLFYSVGIGQISSEVPQNLSASRPQDRQFILSSKKLLLSDSGFYLCAWSEGPGHSNQPQHFGDGTRLSIL.

The rearrangement links TRBV27 to TRBJ1-5; D may be TRBD1 (5 bases). Germline-derived CDR1 and CDR2 are MNHEY and SMNVEV (reference sequence). CDR3 length: 17 amino acids. V lost 2 bases to trimming and J lost 0 bases, with 14 bases between them. The CDR3: CASSLGPGRDSNQPQHF. The DNA for the CDR3 is TGTGCCAGCAGTTTAGGGCCAGGGCGGGATAGCAATCAGCCCCAGCATTTT.

This chain links TRBV7-2 with TRBJ2-3, with unresolved D. Germline values: CDR1 SGHTA, CDR2 FQGNSA. Trimming removed 8 bases at V and 4 bases at J, with 13 bases between. The CDR3 is 13 amino acids. For the CDR3, the DNA is TGTGCCAGCTCGAGTCCTAATGCAGATACGCAGTATTTT. This encodes CASSSPNADTQYF.

The V call is TRBV7-9, the J call TRBJ2-7; 10 nucleotides line up with TRBD2. The CDR3 contains 14 residues. After removal of 5 bases from V and 2 bases from J, the junction contained 3 bases not matched to a gene. Germline V lookup: CDR1 SEHNR, CDR2 FQNEAQ (reference sequence). Written as DNA, the CDR3 is TGTGCCAGCAGCCAAAGCGGGGGGGCCTACGAGCAGTACTTC. The encoded protein is CASSQSGGAYEQYF.

This clone was recorded a few times. The chain joins TRBV6-5 to TRBJ1-2; D remains unclear. With 10 bases removed from V and 1 base from J, the gap between germline ends came to 7 bases. Germline CDR1 MNHEY, CDR2 SVGAGI. There are 11 residues in the CDR3. The CDR3 DNA reads TGTGCCACCCAGTATAACTATGGCTACACCTTC. This gives the protein CATQYNYGYTF.

The chain recombines TRBV5-5 with TRBJ2-5; D is unresolved. The CDR3 is 12 residues long. Trimming removed 4 bases from V and 5 bases from J, with 9 bases in between. CDR1 is SGHKS, CDR2 YYEKEE, per germline (reference sequence). The CDR3 DNA is TGTGCCAGCAGCCTGGGGTGGGAGACCCAGTACTTC. Encoded protein: CASSLGWETQYF.

The J gene is TRBJ1-5, the V gene TRBV7-2; D not resolved. The V gene's germline CDR1 is SGHTA and CDR2 FQGNSA. This CDR3 is 15 amino acids long. V lost 5 bases to trimming and J lost 0 bases, with 11 bases between them. Here the CDR3 reads CASSPWSSSNQPQHF. In DNA, the CDR3 is TGTGCCAGCAGCCCCTGGTCCTCTAGCAATCAGCCCCAGCATTTT. Full variable domain (rest looked up from reference TRBV7-2 and TRBJ1-5): GAGVSQSPSNKVTEKGKDVELRCDPISGHTALYWYRQSLGQGLEFLIYFQGNSAPDKSGLPSDRFSAERTGGSVSTLTIQRTQQEDSAVYLCASSPWSSSNQPQHFGDGTRLSIL.

V gene TRBV6-5 combines with J gene TRBJ2-2, with 11 nucleotides matching TRBD2. From germline, CDR1 is MNHEY and CDR2 SVGAGI. This CDR3 contains 15 residues. With 6 bases clipped from V and 6 bases from J, the junction kept 6 bases outside the gene matches. The CDR3 spells CASRLGLAAPGELFF. As DNA, the CDR3 is TGTGCCAGCAGACTGGGACTAGCGGCCCCCGGGGAGCTGTTTTTT.

J is TRBJ1-1 and V is TRBV30; D is undetermined. Germline CDR1 and CDR2: GTSNPN and SVGIG (reference sequence). CDR3 size: 12 residues. Trimming pared 3 bases from V and 0 bases from J, leaving 5 bases between. The CDR3 DNA reads TGTGCCTGGAGGAACATGAACACTGAAGCTTTCTTT. Encoded protein: CAWRNMNTEAFF. The complete variable domain, with remaining parts taken from reference TRBV30 and TRBJ1-1, reads SQTIHQWPATLVQPVGSPLSLECTVEGTSNPNLYWYRQAAGRGLQLLFYSVGIGQISSEVPQNLSASRPQDRQFILSSKKLLLSDSGFYLCAWRNMNTEAFFGQGTRLTVV.

As DNA, the CDR3 is TGTGCCATCACCGGGACAGGGGAGAATGAGCAGTTCTTC. Translating it yields CAITGTGENEQFF. The genes are TRBV10-3 and TRBJ2-1, with 10 bases matching TRBD1. With 7 bases clipped from V and 7 bases from J, the junction kept 4 bases outside the gene matches. Germline V gene sequence: CDR1 ENHRY, CDR2 SYGVKD. CDR3 size: 13 residues.

V is TRBV7-2 and J is TRBJ2-3; D is uncertain. Germline assignment: CDR1 SGHTA and CDR2 FQGNSA. The CDR3 contains 12 residues. The germline V and J ends were trimmed by 3 bases and 6 bases, with 7 bases remaining between them. The CDR3 loop is CASSFPGDTQYF. DNA for the CDR3: TGTGCCAGCAGCTTTCCTGGGGATACGCAGTATTTT.

This sequence joins TRBV7-2 and TRBJ2-3; 9 bases fit TRBD2. V lost 1 base, J lost 4 bases, and 9 bases stayed unmatched. Germline CDR1 SGHTA, CDR2 FQGNSA. The CDR3 is 17 amino acids. CDR3 nucleotide sequence: TGTGCCAGCAGCTTAGGTTCGAGCGGGAGGTGGTCAGATACGCAGTATTTT. It encodes CASSLGSSGRWSDTQYF.

The chain has TRBV4-1 and TRBJ2-3; 7 nucleotides match TRBD2. CDR1 and CDR2 from the germline V gene are MGHRA and YSYEKL. The CDR3 has 13 amino acids. J gave up 1 base and V 8 bases, and 3 bases lay outside the gene matches. CDR3 in amino acids: CASEAGGTDTQYF. The CDR3 coding sequence is TGCGCCAGCGAGGCGGGGGGCACAGATACGCAGTATTTT.

The chain links TRBV6-5 to TRBJ1-2, with a weak D call TRBD1 (5 bases). The V gene lost 6 bases and the J gene lost 6 bases, with 8 bases spanning the gap. The germline gives CDR1 MNHEY, CDR2 SVGAGI. The CDR3 spans 11 residues. The CDR3 protein is CASRGDDGYTF. The CDR3, as DNA: TGTGCCAGCAGGGGGGATGATGGCTACACCTTC.